This TCR beta chain is from a study of blood T cell repertoires in COVID-19. About the study: The United States, Italy and Spain were the sources of the acute and convalescent COVID-19 samples.

Authors' processing steps: Cell counts per sample came from amplifying reference gene primers. Sequencing was performed with immunoSEQ multiplex PCR; in TCRdb, only in-frame clones are kept and a portion is missing. V and J calls and clone size are given by that table; D and trimming were obtained from the DNA. The data contain about 210,000 clones, roughly 80% of them seen just once; the ten biggest clones take up about 5%. This CDR3 is built from 15 residues. Trimming removed 4 bases from V and 3 bases from J; junction bases left unmatched: 7. The germline V gene encodes CDR1 LNHDA and CDR2 SQIVND (reference sequence). In its sample, this clone was seen a few times.

Source material: peripheral blood. The TCR sequence derives from a woman aged 70-85 years with COVID-19, enrolled during active disease. The V and J genes are TRBV19 and TRBJ2-7, with 9 nucleotides matching TRBD2. CDR3 protein: CASSTRLAGNYEQYF. The CDR3 region has the DNA TGTGCCAGTAGTACCCGGCTAGCGGGGAACTACGAGCAGTACTTC.